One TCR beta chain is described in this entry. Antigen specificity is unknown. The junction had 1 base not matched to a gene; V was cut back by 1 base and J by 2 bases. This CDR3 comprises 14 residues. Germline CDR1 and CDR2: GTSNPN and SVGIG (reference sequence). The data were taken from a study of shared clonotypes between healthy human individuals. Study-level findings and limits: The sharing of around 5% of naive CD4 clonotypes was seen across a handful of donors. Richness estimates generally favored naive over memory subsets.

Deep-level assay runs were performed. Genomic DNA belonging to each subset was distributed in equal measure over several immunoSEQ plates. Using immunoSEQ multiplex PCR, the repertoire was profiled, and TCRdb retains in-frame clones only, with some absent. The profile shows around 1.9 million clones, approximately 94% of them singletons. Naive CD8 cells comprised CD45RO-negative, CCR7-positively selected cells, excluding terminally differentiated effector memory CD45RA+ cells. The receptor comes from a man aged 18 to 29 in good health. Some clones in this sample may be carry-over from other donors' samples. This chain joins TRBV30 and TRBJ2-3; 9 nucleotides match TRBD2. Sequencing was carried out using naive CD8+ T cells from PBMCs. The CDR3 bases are TGTGCCTGGAGTGCTAGCGGGGTCACAGATACGCAGTATTTT. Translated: CAWSASGVTDTQYF.